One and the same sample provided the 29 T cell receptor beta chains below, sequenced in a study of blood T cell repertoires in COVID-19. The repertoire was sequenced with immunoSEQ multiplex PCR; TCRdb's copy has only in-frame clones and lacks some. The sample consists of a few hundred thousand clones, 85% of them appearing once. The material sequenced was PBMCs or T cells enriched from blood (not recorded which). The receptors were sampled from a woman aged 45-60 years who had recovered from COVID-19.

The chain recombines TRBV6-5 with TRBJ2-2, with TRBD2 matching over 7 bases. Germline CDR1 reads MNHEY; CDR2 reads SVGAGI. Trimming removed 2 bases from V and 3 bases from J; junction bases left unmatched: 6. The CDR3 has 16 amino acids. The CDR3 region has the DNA TGTGCCAGCAGTTACGGGGTGGGGAGGGACACCGGGGAGCTGTTTTTT. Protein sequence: CASSYGVGRDTGELFF.

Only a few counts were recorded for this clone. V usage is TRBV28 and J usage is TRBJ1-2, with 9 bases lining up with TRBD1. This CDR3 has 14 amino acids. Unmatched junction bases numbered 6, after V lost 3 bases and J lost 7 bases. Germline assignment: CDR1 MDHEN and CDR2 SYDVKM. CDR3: CASSLGGQGIGYTF. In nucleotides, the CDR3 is TGTGCCAGCAGTTTGGGGGGACAGGGAATTGGCTACACCTTC.

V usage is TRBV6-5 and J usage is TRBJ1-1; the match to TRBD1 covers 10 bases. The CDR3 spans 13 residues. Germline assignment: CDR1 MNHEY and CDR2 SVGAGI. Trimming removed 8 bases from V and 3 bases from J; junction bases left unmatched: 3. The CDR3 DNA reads TGTGCCAGCGGAGGGACAGGGGACACTGAAGCTTTCTTT. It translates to CASGGTGDTEAFF.

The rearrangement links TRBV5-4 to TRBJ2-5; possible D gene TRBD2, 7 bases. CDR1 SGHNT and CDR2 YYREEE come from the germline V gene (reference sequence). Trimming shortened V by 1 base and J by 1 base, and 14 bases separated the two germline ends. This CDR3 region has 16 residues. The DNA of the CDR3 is TGTGCCAGCAGCTTGCCAAGGGGGGGACTCCAAGAGACCCAGTACTTC. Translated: CASSLPRGGLQETQYF.

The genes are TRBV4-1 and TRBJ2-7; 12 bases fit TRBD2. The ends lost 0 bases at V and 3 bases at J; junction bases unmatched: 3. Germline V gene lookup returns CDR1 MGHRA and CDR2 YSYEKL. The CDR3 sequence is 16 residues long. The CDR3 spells CASSQEGLAGHYEQYF. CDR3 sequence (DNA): TGCGCCAGCAGCCAAGAAGGACTAGCGGGACACTACGAGCAGTACTTC.

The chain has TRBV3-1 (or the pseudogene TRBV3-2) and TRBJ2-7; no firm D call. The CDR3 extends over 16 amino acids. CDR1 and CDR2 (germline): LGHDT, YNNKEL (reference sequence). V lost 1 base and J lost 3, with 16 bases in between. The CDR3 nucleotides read TGTGCCAGCAGCCAAGGACACATCGAATCACACTACGAGCAGTACTTC. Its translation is CASSQGHIESHYEQYF.

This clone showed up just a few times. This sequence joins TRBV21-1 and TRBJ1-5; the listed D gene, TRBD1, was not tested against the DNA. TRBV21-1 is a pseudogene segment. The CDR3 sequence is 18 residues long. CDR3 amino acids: CASSKTQTDRGNDQPQHF. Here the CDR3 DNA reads TGTGCCAGCAGCAAAACACAGACTGACAGGGGGAATGATCAGCCCCAGCATTTT.

CDR3 amino acids: CASSLGGQLNEQFF. In nucleotides, the CDR3 is TGTGCCAGCAGCTTAGGGGGACAGCTCAATGAGCAGTTCTTC. The J gene is TRBJ2-1, the V gene TRBV11-3; 7 bases match TRBD1. After removal of 1 base from V and 6 bases from J, the junction contained 3 bases not matched to a gene. The CDR3 has 14 amino acids. The germline CDR1 and CDR2 sequences are SGHNT and YENEEA.

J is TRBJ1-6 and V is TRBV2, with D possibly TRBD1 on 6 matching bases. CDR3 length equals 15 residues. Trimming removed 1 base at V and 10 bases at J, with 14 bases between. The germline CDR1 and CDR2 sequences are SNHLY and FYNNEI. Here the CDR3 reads CASSEGAGEVSPLHF. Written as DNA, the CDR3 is TGTGCCAGCAGTGAAGGGGCAGGGGAAGTCTCACCCCTCCACTTT.

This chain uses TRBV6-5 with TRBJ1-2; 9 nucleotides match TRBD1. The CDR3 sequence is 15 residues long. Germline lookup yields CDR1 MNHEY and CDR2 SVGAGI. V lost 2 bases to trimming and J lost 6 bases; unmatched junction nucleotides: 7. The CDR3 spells CASSYRGQGLDGYTF. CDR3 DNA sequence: TGTGCCAGCAGTTACCGAGGACAGGGGCTCGATGGCTACACCTTC.

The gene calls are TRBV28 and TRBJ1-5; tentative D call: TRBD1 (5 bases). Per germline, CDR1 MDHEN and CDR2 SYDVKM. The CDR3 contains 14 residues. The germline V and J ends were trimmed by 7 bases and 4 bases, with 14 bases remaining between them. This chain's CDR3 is CASTSPGENQPQHF. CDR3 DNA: TGTGCCAGCACGTCCCCGGGGGAAAATCAGCCCCAGCATTTT. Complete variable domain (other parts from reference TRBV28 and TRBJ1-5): DVKVTQSSRYLVKRTGEKVFLECVQDMDHENMFWYRQDPGLGLRLIYFSYDVKMKEKGDIPEGYSVSREKKERFSLILESASTNQTSMYLCASTSPGENQPQHFGDGTRLSIL.

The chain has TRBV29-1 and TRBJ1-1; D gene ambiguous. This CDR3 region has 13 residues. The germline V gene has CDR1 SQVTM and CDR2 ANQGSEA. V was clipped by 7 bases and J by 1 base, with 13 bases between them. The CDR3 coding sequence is TGCAGCGGAAAACAGTTTCCGAACACTGAAGCTTTCTTT. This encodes CSGKQFPNTEAFF.

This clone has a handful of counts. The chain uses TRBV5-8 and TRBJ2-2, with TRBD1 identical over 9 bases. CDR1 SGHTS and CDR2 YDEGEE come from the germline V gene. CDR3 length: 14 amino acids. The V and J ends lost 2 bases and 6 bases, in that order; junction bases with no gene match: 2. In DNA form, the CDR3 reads TGTGCCAGCAGCTTTAGACAGGGGGCCGGGGAGCTGTTTTTT. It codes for CASSFRQGAGELFF.

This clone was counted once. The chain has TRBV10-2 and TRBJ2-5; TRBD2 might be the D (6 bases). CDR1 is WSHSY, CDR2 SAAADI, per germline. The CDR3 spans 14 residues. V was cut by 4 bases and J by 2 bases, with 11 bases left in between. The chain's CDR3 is CASSVPSGQETQYF. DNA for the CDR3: TGCGCCAGCAGTGTACCGAGCGGGCAAGAGACCCAGTACTTC.

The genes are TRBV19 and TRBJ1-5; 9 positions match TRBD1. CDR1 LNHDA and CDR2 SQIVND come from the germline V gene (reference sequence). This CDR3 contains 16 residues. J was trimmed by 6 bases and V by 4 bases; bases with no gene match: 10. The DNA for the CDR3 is TGTGCCAGTAGTAGGGGACGCACAGGGGGCGGTCAGCCCCAGCATTTT. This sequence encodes CASSRGRTGGGQPQHF.

The CDR3 sequence is CASSFAGTGSFEQYF. CDR3 nucleotide sequence: TGTGCCAGTAGTTTTGCCGGGACAGGCTCGTTCGAGCAGTACTTC. The V gene is TRBV19, the J gene TRBJ2-7; TRBD1 matches 8 bases. V gave up 5 bases and J gave up 6 bases; unmatched junction bases: 12. Germline loops: CDR1 LNHDA, CDR2 SQIVND (reference sequence). The CDR3 has 15 residues.

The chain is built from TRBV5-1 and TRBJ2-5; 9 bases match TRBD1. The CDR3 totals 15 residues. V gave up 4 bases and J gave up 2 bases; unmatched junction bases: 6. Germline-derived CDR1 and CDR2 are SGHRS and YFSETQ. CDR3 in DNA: TGCGCCAGCAGCAGGGGACAGGGAGGTCAAGAGACCCAGTACTTC. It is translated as CASSRGQGGQETQYF.

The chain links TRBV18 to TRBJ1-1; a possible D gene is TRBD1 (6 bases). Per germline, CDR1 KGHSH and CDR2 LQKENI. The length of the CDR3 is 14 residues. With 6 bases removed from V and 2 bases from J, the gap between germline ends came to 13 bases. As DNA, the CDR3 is TGTGCCAGCTCCCCAAACAGGGAAAACACTGAAGCTTTCTTT. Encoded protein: CASSPNRENTEAFF.

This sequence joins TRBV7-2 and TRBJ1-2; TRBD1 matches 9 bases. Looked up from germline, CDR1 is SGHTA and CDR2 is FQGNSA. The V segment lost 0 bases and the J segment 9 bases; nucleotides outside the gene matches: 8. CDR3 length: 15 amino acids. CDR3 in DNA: TGTGCCAGCAGCTTAGCGGGACAGGGAGGGATGAGCTACACCTTC. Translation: CASSLAGQGGMSYTF.

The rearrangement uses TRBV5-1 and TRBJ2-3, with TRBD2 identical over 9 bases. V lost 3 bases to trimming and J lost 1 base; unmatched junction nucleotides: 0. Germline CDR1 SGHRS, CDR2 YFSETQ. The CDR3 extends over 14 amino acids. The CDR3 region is CASSWTSGTDTQYF. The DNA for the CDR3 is TGCGCCAGCAGCTGGACTAGCGGCACAGATACGCAGTATTTT.

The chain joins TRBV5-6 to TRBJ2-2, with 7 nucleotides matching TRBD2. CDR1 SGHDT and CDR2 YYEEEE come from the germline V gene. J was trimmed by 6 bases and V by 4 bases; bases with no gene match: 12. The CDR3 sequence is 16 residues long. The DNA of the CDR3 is TGTGCCAGCAGCCCGGACGCTGGACTAGGCTCCGGGGAGCTGTTTTTT. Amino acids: CASSPDAGLGSGELFF.

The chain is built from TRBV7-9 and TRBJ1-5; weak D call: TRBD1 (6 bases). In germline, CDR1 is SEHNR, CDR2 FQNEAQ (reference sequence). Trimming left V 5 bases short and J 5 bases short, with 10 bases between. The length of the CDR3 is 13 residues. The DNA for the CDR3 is TGTGCCAGCAGCATACAGGGAGATCAGCCCCAGCATTTT. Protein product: CASSIQGDQPQHF.

The CDR3 DNA is TGTGCCAGCAGCCTGGGACAGGCCGCAAATGAAAAACTGTTTTTT. Encoded protein: CASSLGQAANEKLFF. The chain couples TRBV14 to TRBJ1-4; TRBD1 agrees at 8 bases. This CDR3 has 15 amino acids. Germline CDR1 and CDR2: SGHDN and FVKESK. J gave up 5 bases and V 4 bases, and 6 bases lay outside the gene matches.

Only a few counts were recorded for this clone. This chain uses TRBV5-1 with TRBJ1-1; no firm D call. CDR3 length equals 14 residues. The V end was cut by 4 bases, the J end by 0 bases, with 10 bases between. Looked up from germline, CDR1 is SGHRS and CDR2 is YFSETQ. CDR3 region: CASSRLGMNTEAFF. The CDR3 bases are TGCGCCAGCAGCCGTTTGGGCATGAACACTGAAGCTTTCTTT.

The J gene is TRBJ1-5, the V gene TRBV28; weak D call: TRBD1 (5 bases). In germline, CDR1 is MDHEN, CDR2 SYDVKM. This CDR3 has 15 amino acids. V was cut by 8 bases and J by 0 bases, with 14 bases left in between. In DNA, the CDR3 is TGTGCCAGCCTCCCGGGAGGGGATAGCAATCAGCCCCAGCATTTT. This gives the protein CASLPGGDSNQPQHF. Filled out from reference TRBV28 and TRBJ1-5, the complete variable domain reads DVKVTQSSRYLVKRTGEKVFLECVQDMDHENMFWYRQDPGLGLRLIYFSYDVKMKEKGDIPEGYSVSREKKERFSLILESASTNQTSMYLCASLPGGDSNQPQHFGDGTRLSIL.

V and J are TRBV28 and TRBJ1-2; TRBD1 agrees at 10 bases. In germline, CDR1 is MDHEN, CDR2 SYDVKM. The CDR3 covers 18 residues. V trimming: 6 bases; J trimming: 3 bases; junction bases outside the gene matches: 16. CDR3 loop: CASSTYGTGAQKYYGYTF. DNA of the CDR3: TGTGCCAGCAGCACTTACGGGACAGGGGCGCAAAAATACTATGGCTACACCTTC.

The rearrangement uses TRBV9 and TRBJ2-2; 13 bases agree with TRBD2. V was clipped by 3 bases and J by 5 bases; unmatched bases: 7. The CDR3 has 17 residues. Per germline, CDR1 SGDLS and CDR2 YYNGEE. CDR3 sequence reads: CASSAQLAGGKTGELFF. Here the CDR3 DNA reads TGTGCCAGCAGCGCCCAACTAGCGGGGGGGAAAACCGGGGAGCTGTTTTTT. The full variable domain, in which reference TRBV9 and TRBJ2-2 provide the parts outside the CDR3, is DSGVTQTPKHLITATGQRVTLRCSPRSGDLSVYWYQQSLDQGLQFLIQYYNGEERAKGNILERFSAQQFPDLHSELNLSSLELGDSALYFCASSAQLAGGKTGELFFGEGSRLTVL.

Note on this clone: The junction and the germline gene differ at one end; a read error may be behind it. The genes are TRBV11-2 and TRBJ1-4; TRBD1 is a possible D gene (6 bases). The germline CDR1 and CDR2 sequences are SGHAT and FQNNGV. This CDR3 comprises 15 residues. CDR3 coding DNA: TGTGCCAGCACCTTAAGGACGGGGGGCGAGGAAAAACTGTTTTTT. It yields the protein CASTLRTGGEEKLFF.

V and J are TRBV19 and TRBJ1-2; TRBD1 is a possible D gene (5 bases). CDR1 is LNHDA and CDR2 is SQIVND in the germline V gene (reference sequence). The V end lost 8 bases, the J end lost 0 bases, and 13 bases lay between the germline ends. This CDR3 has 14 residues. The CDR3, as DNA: TGTGCCAGTTCGCCAGGGCCTGCTAACTATGGCTACACCTTC. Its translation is CASSPGPANYGYTF.